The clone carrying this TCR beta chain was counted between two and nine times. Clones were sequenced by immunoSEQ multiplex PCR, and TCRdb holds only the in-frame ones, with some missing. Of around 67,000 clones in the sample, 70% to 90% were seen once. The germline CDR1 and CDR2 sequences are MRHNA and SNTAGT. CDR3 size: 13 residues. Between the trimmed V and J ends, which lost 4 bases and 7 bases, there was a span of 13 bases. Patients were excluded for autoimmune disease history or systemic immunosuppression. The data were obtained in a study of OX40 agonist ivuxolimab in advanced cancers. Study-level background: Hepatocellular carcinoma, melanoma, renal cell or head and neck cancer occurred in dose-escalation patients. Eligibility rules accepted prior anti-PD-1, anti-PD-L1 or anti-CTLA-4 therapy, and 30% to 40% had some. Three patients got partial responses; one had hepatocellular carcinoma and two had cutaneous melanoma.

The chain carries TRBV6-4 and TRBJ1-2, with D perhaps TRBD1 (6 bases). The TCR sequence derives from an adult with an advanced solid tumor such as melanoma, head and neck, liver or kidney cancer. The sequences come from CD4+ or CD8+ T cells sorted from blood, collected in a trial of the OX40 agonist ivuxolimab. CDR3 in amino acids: CASSVTQGSGYTF. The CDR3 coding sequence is TGTGCCAGCAGTGTGACACAGGGTAGTGGCTACACCTTC.